This T cell receptor beta chain was recorded in a study of T cells after yellow fever vaccination. Across the whole study: When fractions had low cell numbers, they were prepared with SMART-Seq v4 Ultra Low Input. Study findings and constraints: Boosting was followed by the reappearance of most primary-vaccination clones (under 97% CD4, about 90% CD8).

Using its own MiXCR run on the 5' RACE reads, TCRdb lists one record per CDR3 protein. The table shows over 300,000 distinct CDR3 sequences, with around 4% occurring only once. This clonotype occurred many times. Its antigen is unidentified. The CDR3 totals 17 residues. V was cut by 5 bases and J by 5 bases, with 24 bases left in between. Per germline, CDR1 LNHDA and CDR2 SQIVND (reference sequence). This chain links TRBV19 with TRBJ1-2; D is undetermined. The sequence was obtained from a man aged 18 to 30 who received the YFV17D yellow fever vaccine. Sequencing was performed on PBMCs, taken on the day of the yellow fever booster vaccination. The CDR3 here is CASSAQEGFLLPYGYTF. As DNA, the CDR3 is TGTGCCAGTAGTGCGCAGGAAGGGTTCCTATTACCTTATGGCTACACCTTC. Drawing the rest from reference TRBV19 and TRBJ1-2, the complete variable domain is DGGITQSPKYLFRKEGQNVTLSCEQNLNHDAMYWYRQDPGQGLRLIYYSQIVNDFQKGDIAEGYSVSREKKESFPLTVTSAQKNPTAFYLCASSAQEGFLLPYGYTFGSGTRLTVV.